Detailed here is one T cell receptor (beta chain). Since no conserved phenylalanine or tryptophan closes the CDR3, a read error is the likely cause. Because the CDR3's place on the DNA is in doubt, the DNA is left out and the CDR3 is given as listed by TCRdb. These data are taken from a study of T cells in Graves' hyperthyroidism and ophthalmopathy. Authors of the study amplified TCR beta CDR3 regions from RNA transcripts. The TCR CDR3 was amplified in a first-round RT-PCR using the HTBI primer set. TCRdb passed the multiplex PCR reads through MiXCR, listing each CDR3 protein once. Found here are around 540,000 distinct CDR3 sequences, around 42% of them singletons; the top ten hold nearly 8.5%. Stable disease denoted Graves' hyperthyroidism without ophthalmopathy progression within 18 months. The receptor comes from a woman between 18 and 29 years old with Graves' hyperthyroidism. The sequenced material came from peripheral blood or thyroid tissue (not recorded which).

CDR3 sequence: CASSGETS. The chain couples TRBV19 to TRBJ2-5; no DNA check was done on the table's D call, TRBD2. From germline, CDR1 is LNHDA and CDR2 SQIVND (reference sequence). Counting both end residues, the CDR3 totals 8 amino acids.